One sample yielded the 17 T cell receptor beta chains listed below, sequenced in a study of cytomegalovirus exposure and HLA in healthy donors. The PCR contained 60 Vbeta and 13 Jbeta primers. TCRdb's copy holds only in-frame clones and misses some; the assay was immunoSEQ multiplex PCR. Of approximately 210,000 clones listed, about four fifths are singletons. The specimen sequenced was PBMCs. The receptors here all came from a man aged 18 to 35 in good health and CMV-seronegative.

The genes are TRBV20-1 and TRBJ2-5, with D uncertain. The V and J ends lost 4 bases and 3 bases respectively, with 6 bases between them. CDR1 and CDR2 (germline): DFQATT, SNEGSKA (reference sequence). The CDR3 is 11 residues long. CDR3 amino acids: CSAKPKETQYF. The CDR3 nucleotides read TGCAGTGCTAAGCCGAAAGAGACCCAGTACTTC.

The CDR3 spells CASSARLAGALSYNEQFF. In DNA form, the CDR3 reads TGTGCCAGCAGTGCCCGTCTAGCGGGGGCCCTCTCCTACAATGAGCAGTTCTTC. This sequence joins TRBV27 and TRBJ2-1, with 10 positions matching TRBD2. CDR3 length: 18 residues. The V gene's germline CDR1 is MNHEY and CDR2 SMNVEV (reference sequence). J was trimmed by 0 bases and V by 5 bases; bases with no gene match: 10.

V is TRBV6-6 and J is TRBJ1-5; weak D call: TRBD1 (6 bases). CDR3 length: 15 residues. V lost 1 base to trimming and J lost 3 bases, with 10 bases between them. Per the germline V gene, CDR1 is MNHNY and CDR2 is SVGAGI (reference sequence). The CDR3 reads CASSYLGGNNQPQHF. The DNA of the CDR3 is TGTGCCAGCAGTTACTTAGGGGGTAACAATCAGCCCCAGCATTTT.

This clone came up a few times. This chain links TRBV7-2 with TRBJ2-1; 7 bases fit TRBD1. This CDR3 has 15 amino acids. Germline lookup yields CDR1 SGHTA and CDR2 FQGNSA. V trimming: 5 bases; J trimming: 0 bases; junction bases outside the gene matches: 4. CDR3 residues: CASSPNRGSYNEQFF. The CDR3 coding sequence is TGTGCCAGCAGCCCTAACAGGGGCTCCTACAATGAGCAGTTCTTC.

This clone appeared a single time. The rearrangement uses TRBV5-1 and TRBJ2-1; the match to TRBD2 covers 12 bases. The CDR3 covers 13 residues. V trimming: 9 bases; J trimming: 6 bases; junction bases outside the gene matches: 4. Germline V gene lookup returns CDR1 SGHRS and CDR2 YFSETQ. This CDR3 is CATRTSGANEQFF. CDR3 bases: TGCGCCACCCGGACTAGCGGGGCCAATGAGCAGTTCTTC.

For this clone: This CDR3 is also generated by other DNA sequences in the sample. The V and J genes are TRBV18 and TRBJ1-3, with TRBD1 as a possible D gene (6 bases). The CDR3 runs to 14 residues. Germline V CDR1 and CDR2: KGHSH, LQKENI. V shed 6 bases and J shed 0 bases, with 9 bases lying between them. DNA for the CDR3: TGTGCCAGCTCCCAACAGGGCTCTGGAAACACCATATATTTT. The encoded protein is CASSQQGSGNTIYF.

The chain employs TRBV19 and TRBJ1-1; TRBD1 aligns across 10 bases. Germline CDR1 LNHDA, CDR2 SQIVND (reference sequence). This CDR3 contains 14 residues. The V segment lost 5 bases and the J segment 1 base; nucleotides outside the gene matches: 1. The CDR3 loop is CASSWTGGNTEAFF. CDR3 coding DNA: TGTGCCAGTAGTTGGACAGGGGGGAACACTGAAGCTTTCTTT.

This rearrangement joins TRBV2 to TRBJ2-2, with a tentative D call TRBD1 (6 bases). Trimming stripped 6 bases from V and 0 bases from J, with 11 bases between. Per germline, CDR1 SNHLY and CDR2 FYNNEI. This CDR3 has 15 residues. The CDR3 loop is CASRRTATNTGELFF. CDR3 in DNA: TGTGCCAGCAGACGGACAGCAACGAACACCGGGGAGCTGTTTTTT.

The J gene is TRBJ2-7, the V gene TRBV4-2; D is perhaps TRBD2 (6 bases). Germline CDR1 reads LGHNA; CDR2 reads YNFKEQ. The length of the CDR3 is 15 residues. V was pared by 1 base and J by 3 bases, with 13 bases between. The DNA for the CDR3 is TGTGCCAGCAGCCAAGGACTAGAAGGTCTCTACGAGCAGTACTTC. This translates into CASSQGLEGLYEQYF.

The chain is built from TRBV5-1 and TRBJ2-3, with TRBD2 matching 11 bases. Per germline, CDR1 SGHRS and CDR2 YFSETQ. The V gene end was trimmed by 5 bases and the J gene end by 3 bases; junction bases not matched to a gene: 5. The CDR3 sequence is 15 residues long. The CDR3 loop reads CASRDGTSGTDTQYF. The CDR3 coding sequence is TGCGCCAGCAGAGACGGGACTAGCGGTACAGATACGCAGTATTTT.

This clone showed up just a few times. V gene TRBV10-3 combines with J gene TRBJ2-5; TRBD2 matches 7 bases. V was clipped by 4 bases and J by 2 bases; unmatched bases: 4. Per the germline V gene, CDR1 is ENHRY and CDR2 is SYGVKD. The CDR3 is 14 residues long. The CDR3 sequence: CAISGGRVQETQYF. The CDR3 DNA reads TGTGCCATCAGTGGAGGGAGGGTACAAGAGACCCAGTACTTC.

The gene calls are TRBV5-5 and TRBJ1-1, with TRBD1 matching over 9 bases. This CDR3 comprises 20 residues. Trimming took 0 bases from V and 2 from J; bases not matched to a gene: 17. CDR1 SGHKS and CDR2 YYEKEE come from the germline V gene (reference sequence). The chain's CDR3 is CASSLVMVVGTGLVNTEAFF. The CDR3 coding sequence is TGTGCCAGCAGCTTGGTGATGGTAGTTGGGACAGGGTTGGTTAACACTGAAGCTTTCTTT.

The chain recombines TRBV6-5 with TRBJ1-2; D unclear. The V and J ends lost 0 bases and 4 bases respectively, with 6 bases between them. Germline V gene lookup returns CDR1 MNHEY and CDR2 SVGAGI. The CDR3 consists of 13 residues. The CDR3 region has the DNA TGTGCCAGCAGTTACTCCCCGGGCTATGGCTACACCTTC. This gives the protein CASSYSPGYGYTF.

The chain couples TRBV15 to TRBJ1-3, with 8 positions matching TRBD1. V lost 0 bases to trimming and J lost 0 bases; unmatched junction nucleotides: 7. This CDR3 region has 18 residues. Germline lookup yields CDR1 LNHNV and CDR2 YYDKDF (reference sequence). The CDR3: CATSRDLPGQVSGNTIYF. The DNA for the CDR3 is TGTGCCACCAGCAGAGACCTACCGGGACAGGTCTCTGGAAACACCATATATTTT.

The chain carries TRBV5-1 and TRBJ2-3, with a possible D match to TRBD2 (5 bases). This CDR3 is built from 16 residues. Trimming removed 0 bases at V and 3 bases at J, with 14 bases between. CDR1 is SGHRS, CDR2 YFSETQ, per germline. CDR3 in DNA: TGCGCCAGCAGCTTGGATTACGGGGTTGTGACAGATACGCAGTATTTT. Translation gives CASSLDYGVVTDTQYF. Full variable domain (missing parts from reference TRBV5-1 and TRBJ2-3): KAGVTQTPRYLIKTRGQQVTLSCSPISGHRSVSWYQQTPGQGLQFLFEYFSETQRNKGNFPGRFSGRQFSNSRSEMNVSTLELGDSALYLCASSLDYGVVTDTQYFGPGTRLTVL.

This rearrangement joins TRBV5-8 to TRBJ2-5; possible D gene TRBD2, 7 bases. V lost 6 bases to trimming and J lost 1 base, with 19 bases between them. The CDR3 loop spans 16 amino acids. CDR1 SGHTS and CDR2 YDEGEE come from the germline V gene. The CDR3 sequence: CASTWGRGNPQETQYF. DNA for the CDR3: TGTGCCAGCACCTGGGGGAGGGGGAACCCCCAAGAGACCCAGTACTTC.

The gene calls are TRBV7-6 and TRBJ2-5; TRBD2 aligns across 10 bases. CDR3 length: 17 amino acids. The V gene end was trimmed by 1 base and the J gene end by 6 bases; junction bases not matched to a gene: 11. CDR1 is SGHVS and CDR2 is FNYEAQ in the germline V gene. As DNA, the CDR3 is TGTGCCAGCAGCTTAGGAGGTAGCGGGGGGCGTCGGAAGACCCAGTACTTC. Protein product: CASSLGGSGGRRKTQYF.